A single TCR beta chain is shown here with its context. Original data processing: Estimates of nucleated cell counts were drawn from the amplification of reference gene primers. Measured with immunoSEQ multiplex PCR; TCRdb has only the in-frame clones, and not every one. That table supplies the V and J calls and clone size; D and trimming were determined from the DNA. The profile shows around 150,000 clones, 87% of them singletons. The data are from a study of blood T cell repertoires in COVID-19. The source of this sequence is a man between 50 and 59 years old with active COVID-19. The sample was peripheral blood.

Here the CDR3 reads CASSSEGRGPGGYTF. DNA for the CDR3: TGCGCCAGCAGCTCGGAGGGCAGGGGGCCGGGTGGCTACACCTTC. The chain carries TRBV5-1 and TRBJ1-2, with TRBD1 matching 8 bases. The trim removed 3 bases at V and 7 bases at J, leaving 11 bases unmatched. CDR3 size: 15 residues. Germline CDR1 SGHRS, CDR2 YFSETQ. Full variable domain (outside the CDR3, taken from reference TRBV5-1 and TRBJ1-2): KAGVTQTPRYLIKTRGQQVTLSCSPISGHRSVSWYQQTPGQGLQFLFEYFSETQRNKGNFPGRFSGRQFSNSRSEMNVSTLELGDSALYLCASSSEGRGPGGYTFGSGTRLTVV.